The source of this T cell receptor beta chain is a study of CD8 T cells in Susac syndrome. Random hexamers were used to reverse transcribe the RNA input (about 0.45 to 1 ug). TCRdb re-derived calls from the immunoSEQ multiplex PCR reads in MiXCR, one entry per CDR3 protein. The table includes a few hundred thousand distinct CDR3 sequences, approximately 85% detected once. V was pared by 0 bases and J by 0 bases, with 14 bases between. From germline, CDR1 is SNHLY and CDR2 FYNNEI. This CDR3 contains 18 residues. The chain recombines TRBV2 with TRBJ2-2, with D tentatively TRBD1 (5 bases). Sequencing was performed on CD8+ T cells from PBMCs. The TCR originated in a human donor with multiple sclerosis. In nucleotides, the CDR3 is TGTGCCAGCAGTGAAGCGCTTACGAGACAGACGAACACCGGGGAGCTGTTTTTT. Protein product: CASSEALTRQTNTGELFF.